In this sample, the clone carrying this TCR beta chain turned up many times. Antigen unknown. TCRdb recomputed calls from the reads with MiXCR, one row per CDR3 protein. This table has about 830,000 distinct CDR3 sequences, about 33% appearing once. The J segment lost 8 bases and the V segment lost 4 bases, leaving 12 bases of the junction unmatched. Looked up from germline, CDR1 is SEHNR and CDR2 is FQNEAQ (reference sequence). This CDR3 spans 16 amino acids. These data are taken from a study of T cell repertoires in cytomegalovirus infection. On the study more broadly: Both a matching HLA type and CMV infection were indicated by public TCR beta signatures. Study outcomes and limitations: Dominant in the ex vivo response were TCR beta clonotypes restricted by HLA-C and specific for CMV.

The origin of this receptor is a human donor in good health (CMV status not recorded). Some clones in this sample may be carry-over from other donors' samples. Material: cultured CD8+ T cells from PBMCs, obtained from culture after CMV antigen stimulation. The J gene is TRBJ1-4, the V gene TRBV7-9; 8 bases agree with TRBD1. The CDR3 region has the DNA TGTGCCAGCAGCTCAGACAGGGGAAGGACTCGGGAAAAACTGTTTTTT. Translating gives CASSSDRGRTREKLFF.